This T cell receptor beta chain was obtained from a study of Ad26.COV2.S vaccination and SARS-CoV-2 variants. Overall study findings and caveats: Vaccinees displayed broader spike-specific TCR repertoires than placebo recipients.

Germline CDR1 SEHNR, CDR2 FQNEAQ (reference sequence). The V end was cut by 1 base, the J end by 2 bases, with 8 bases between. The CDR3 length is 14 residues. Worth noting for this clone: Antigen unknown.

Generated by immunoSEQ multiplex PCR, the TCRdb table keeps only in-frame clones and is missing some. This table holds over 400,000 clones, roughly 90% found once. Treatment here: around 19 received Ad26.COV2.S at low or high dose, single or two shots; several received placebo; per-sample allocation not given. Following the first vaccine or placebo injection, samples were taken on day 63. Boston hosted the donor, who was an adult aged 18-55 years. V and J are TRBV7-9 and TRBJ1-2; the D is unclear. The clonotype was recovered from a person between 18 and 60 years old who received the Ad26.COV2.S COVID-19 vaccine or a placebo. This specimen consisted of peripheral blood, obtained in a trial of Ad26.COV2.S vaccine versus placebo. CDR3 DNA: TGTGCCAGCAGCTTAGGGTGGGTGAACTATGGCTACACCTTC. Its translation is CASSLGWVNYGYTF.